The rows below give T cell receptor beta chains drawn from one sample of a study of T-cell reconstitution after alpha-beta-depleted transplantation in children. In TCRdb, the PCR reads were re-called with MiXCR into one record per CDR3 protein. This sample has around 70,000 distinct CDR3 sequences; about 11% occur once, and the top ten carry roughly 13%. Here the sequenced sample was PBMCs, taken before TCRalphabeta/CD19-depleted stem cell transplant. These receptors all come from a boy aged 5-17 years with acute myeloid leukemia, due to receive a stem cell transplant. Each CDR3 is given with its conserved first and last residue. A D gene is named only where the DNA matches it firmly. Size tells how often a clone was seen (once, few, many) or the class of an expanded clone, and some rows leave it out.

>TRBV27|TRBD2|.|TRBJ2-5
TGTGCCAGCAGTTTGATCGGTACGAGACTAGCGGGAGTGAGTGAGATCCAGTACTTC
CASSLIGTRLAGVSEIQYF
>TRBV4-2|.|many|TRBJ2-3
TGTGCCAGCAGCCAAGATCAGCATGCAGATACGCAGTATTTT
CASSQDQHADTQYF
>TRBV11-1|TRBD1|many|TRBJ2-3
TGTGCCAGCAGCTCCACCCCGGGACAGGGGACAGATACGCAGTATTTT
CASSSTPGQGTDTQYF
>TRBV3-1|.|many|TRBJ1-1
TGTGCCAGCAGCCAAGTATCCCGGGGGCGCCGGGGCACTGAAGCTTTCTTT
CASSQVSRGRRGTEAFF
>TRBV9|.|many|TRBJ2-2
TGTGCCAGCAGCGGAGCCTCGCTCACCGGGGAGCTGTTTTTT
CASSGASLTGELFF
>TRBV28|.|.|TRBJ2-3
TGTGCCAGCAGTCTTCGAGGGGGATTTGGCACAGATACGCAGTATTTT
CASSLRGGFGTDTQYF
>TRBV5-6|.|many|TRBJ1-6
TGTGCCAGCAGCCTGCCCGGGAATTCACCCCTCCACTTT
CASSLPGNSPLHF
>TRBV7-2|TRBD2|many|TRBJ2-5
TGTGCCAGCAGCTTATTTACTAGCGGGAGGGTGAAGACCCAGTACTTC
CASSLFTSGRVKTQYF
>TRBV5-1|TRBD1|many|TRBJ1-1
TGCGCCAGCAGCTTGGGACAGGGTGTACGGGACACTGAAGCTTTCTTT
CASSLGQGVRDTEAFF
>TRBV7-2|TRBD1|many|TRBJ2-5
TGTGCCAGCAGCTGGGGGCCTGGACAGGGGGAGACCCAGTACTTC
CASSWGPGQGETQYF
>TRBV20-1|.|.|TRBJ2-1
TGCTGGGCCCCAGCTAGGGGGTTCGGCCCCTATGCCTCCTACAATGAGCAGTTCTTC
CWAPARGFGPYASYNEQFF
>TRBV12-3/TRBV12-4|.|many|TRBJ1-3
TGTGCCACGCGGGCGGGAAACACCATATATTTT
CATRAGNTIYF
>TRBV5-1|.|many|TRBJ1-2
TGCGCCAGCCGGGAGTTAAGTGACTATGGCTACACCTTC
CASRELSDYGYTF
>TRBV29-1|.|many|TRBJ2-3
TGCAGCGCCGCAGGGGAAGGCACAGATACGCAGTATTTT
CSAAGEGTDTQYF
>TRBV20-1|TRBD2|many|TRBJ2-7
TGCAGTGCTCCCGACCTACTAGCGGGAGAGTACGAGCAGTACTTC
CSAPDLLAGEYEQYF
>TRBV11-2|.|many|TRBJ1-1
TGTGCCAGCAGCTTAAGGGGTATCACTGAAGCTTTCTTT
CASSLRGITEAFF
>TRBV12-3/TRBV12-4|.|many|TRBJ2-3
TGTGCCAGCAGTCCCAAGCCGGGGTGGAGCACAGATACGCAGTATTTT
CASSPKPGWSTDTQYF
>TRBV3-1|TRBD2|many|TRBJ2-3
TGTGCCAGCAGCTCCCAATGGGGGGGTACTTCAGATACGCAGTATTTT
CASSSQWGGTSDTQYF
>TRBV5-6|.|many|TRBJ1-4
TGTGCCAGCAGCTCTGGAGTTGTGCCAGCCGGCAATGAAAAACTGTTTTTT
CASSSGVVPAGNEKLFF
>TRBV4-3|.|.|TRBJ2-7
TGCGCCAGCAGCCAAGATCCGACAAGCTACGAGCAGTACTTC
CASSQDPTSYEQYF
>TRBV20-1|TRBD2|many|TRBJ2-1
TGCAGTGCTACCCGGGGGGCCTACAATGAGCAGTTCTTC
CSATRGAYNEQFF
>TRBV12-3/TRBV12-4|TRBD1|many|TRBJ2-7
TGTGCCAGCAGTCTTGGACAGGGGCAGGGGGAGCAGTACTTC
CASSLGQGQGEQYF
>TRBV14|.|many|TRBJ1-1
TGTGCCAGCAGTCAGACTAACCAGGTCACTGAAGCTTTCTTT
CASSQTNQVTEAFF
>TRBV12-3/TRBV12-4|.|many|TRBJ1-6
TGTGCCAGCAGTTTAAAGCAAGAGGGTTCACCCCTCCACTTT
CASSLKQEGSPLHF